The rows below give T cell receptor beta chains drawn from one sample of a study of blood T cell repertoires in COVID-19. TCRdb keeps only in-frame clones here, not all; method: immunoSEQ multiplex PCR. Among approximately 150,000 clones, around 87% were seen once, and the ten largest hold roughly 6.1%. The specimen sequenced was peripheral blood. These receptor sequences come from a man older than 75 with acute or convalescent COVID-19. The CDR3 runs from the conserved cysteine through the conserved F or W. A D gene is named only where the DNA matches it firmly. Not all rows give a size; the values are once, few, many and, for expanded clones, a class.

.	.	TRBV2	TRBJ1-2	TGTGCCAGCAGAGCCGACAGCACCAAGGCAGAGGGCTACACCTTC	CASRADSTKAEGYTF
.	TRBD1	TRBV3-1/TRBV3-2	TRBJ1-1	TGTGCCAGCAGGAGACAGGGGAACGCTGAAGCTTTCTTT	CASRRQGNAEAFF
once	.	TRBV19	TRBJ1-2	TGTGCCAGTAGTGGGGGGGGTCTGAGCTATGGCTACACCTTC	CASSGGGLSYGYTF
.	.	TRBV4-1	TRBJ1-2	TGCGCCAGCAGCCCCTCACAATGGGGGGATGGCTACACCTTC	CASSPSQWGDGYTF
.	TRBD2	TRBV2	TRBJ2-2	TGTGCCAGCAGTGTCGGCGGGAGGGCGGAGCTGTTTTTT	CASSVGGRAELFF
.	TRBD2	TRBV15	TRBJ2-1	TGTGCCACCAGCAGAGACCCGGGAGGGAACAATGAGCAGTTCTTC	CATSRDPGGNNEQFF
.	.	TRBV24-1	TRBJ2-5	TGTGCCACCAGTGATTTGAAACTAGCTCAAGAGACCCAGTACTTC	CATSDLKLAQETQYF
.	TRBD1	TRBV19	TRBJ2-2	TGTGCCAGTAGTATTATCGGGACAGTTGCCGGGGAGCTGTTTTTT	CASSIIGTVAGELFF
.	.	TRBV10-3	TRBJ2-1	TGTGCCATCAGTGATGGCCGAGGAGGGGACAATGAGCAGTTCTTC	CAISDGRGGDNEQFF
.	.	TRBV5-1	TRBJ2-7	TGCGCCAGCGGGACAGGGACTAGTCTTGTCTACGAGCAGTACTTC	CASGTGTSLVYEQYF
once	TRBD1	TRBV5-1	TRBJ2-5	TGCGCCAGCAGCTTGGTCCCGGGACAGGGGGACCAGACCCAGTACTTC	CASSLVPGQGDQTQYF
.	.	TRBV2	TRBJ1-1	TGTGCCAGCAGTTTCCGGGGATCGAACACTGAAGCTTTCTTT	CASSFRGSNTEAFF
.	.	TRBV30	TRBJ1-1	TGTGCCTGGAGTTTGGGTCAGGCGGCTTTCTTT	CAWSLGQAAFF
.	TRBD1	TRBV6-1	TRBJ2-7	TGTGCCAGCAGTGAACTCCCGGGACAGGGGTTTTACGAGCAGTACTTC	CASSELPGQGFYEQYF
.	.	TRBV30	TRBJ2-3	TGTGCCTGGAGTGCTAAAGGGGGCACAGATACGCAGTATTTT	CAWSAKGGTDTQYF
once	.	TRBV3-1/TRBV3-2	TRBJ1-6	TGTGCCAGCAGCCAACTCAGGGTGGACTCACCCCTCCACTTT	CASSQLRVDSPLHF
.	.	TRBV24-1	TRBJ2-7	TGTGCCACCAGTGAGTCGGGACACGGCTACGAGCAGTACTTC	CATSESGHGYEQYF
.	TRBD1	TRBV19	TRBJ2-1	TGTGCCAGTAGTATCTTAGGGCAGGGGGCTTCCAATGAGCAGTTCTTC	CASSILGQGASNEQFF
.	.	TRBV11-2	TRBJ2-1	TGTGCCAGCAGCCATAACAGGGCCTTCTCCTACAATGAGCAGTTCTTC	CASSHNRAFSYNEQFF
.	.	TRBV7-2	TRBJ2-1	TGTGCCAGCAGCTTGCACAGGGAGAATGAGCAGTTCTTC	CASSLHRENEQFF
.	.	TRBV2	TRBJ1-2	TGTGCCAGCAAAAAGCCGGTTGAGCCAAGCTATGGCTACACCTTC	CASKKPVEPSYGYTF
.	.	TRBV29-1	TRBJ2-1	TGCAGCGTCGGGTCGGGGGGCTACCACAATGAGCAGTTCTTC	CSVGSGGYHNEQFF
.	.	TRBV2	TRBJ1-6	TGTGCCAGCAGTGTAGGACGGGAGAATTCACCCCTCCACTTT	CASSVGRENSPLHF
.	.	TRBV3-1/TRBV3-2	TRBJ2-3	TGTGCCAGCAGGGGGTTAGGGGTCACAGATACGCAGTATTTT	CASRGLGVTDTQYF
.	TRBD2	TRBV5-1	TRBJ2-3	TGCGCCAGCCGGACAAGCGGGGTCACAGATACGCAGTATTTT	CASRTSGVTDTQYF
.	.	TRBV2	TRBJ2-7	TGTGCCAGCAGTACAGGGTTGAGGGAGCAGTACTTC	CASSTGLREQYF
.	TRBD2	TRBV27	TRBJ2-7	TGTGCCAGCAGTAGCGGGGGGTCCAGGGACTACGAGCAGTACTTC	CASSSGGSRDYEQYF
few	.	TRBV19	TRBJ1-5	TGTGCCAGTAGTATAGCAGGGGTGCCTCAGCCCCAGCATTTT	CASSIAGVPQPQHF
.	.	TRBV28	TRBJ2-7	TGTGCCAGCAGTCCAGCCGGGACAATCTCCTACGAGCAGTACTTC	CASSPAGTISYEQYF
.	.	TRBV2	TRBJ2-1	TGTGCCAGCAGCACTACCTCGAACAATGAGCAGTTCTTC	CASSTTSNNEQFF
.	.	TRBV27	TRBJ2-1	TGTGCCAGCAGTTTAGTCGGAGGATACAATGAGCAGTTCTTC	CASSLVGGYNEQFF
.	TRBD2	TRBV7-6	TRBJ2-1	TGTGCCAGCAGCTTATCTCAGCGGGGGGGATCCCAAGAGCAGTTCTTC	CASSLSQRGGSQEQFF
.	.	TRBV2	TRBJ2-6	TGTGCCAGCAGCCGGGGCGGGATTGGGTCTGGGGCCAACGTCCTGACTTTC	CASSRGGIGSGANVLTF
.	TRBD1	TRBV20-1	TRBJ1-2	TGCAGCGCCGGGACAGTCTCTGGCTACACCTTC	CSAGTVSGYTF
.	.	TRBV19	TRBJ2-3	TGTGCCAGTAGTATACGGGATGGCGCAGATACGCAGTATTTT	CASSIRDGADTQYF
.	TRBD2	TRBV3-1/TRBV3-2	TRBJ2-5	TGTGCCAGCAGCCAATCTAGGGGGACTAGCGGGGTGGGACAAGAGACCCAGTACTTC	CASSQSRGTSGVGQETQYF
.	.	TRBV18	TRBJ2-7	TGTGCCAGCTCACCACCGGCAGGAGGCTACGAGCAGTACTTC	CASSPPAGGYEQYF
.	.	TRBV6-5	TRBJ1-2	TGTGCCAGCAGTTACTCTAGACGCGGTGGCTACACCTTC	CASSYSRRGGYTF
once	TRBD2	TRBV4-2	TRBJ2-3	TGTGCCAGCAGCCAAGGGACTAGTTTTGGCGTTCGGACAGATACGCAGTATTTT	CASSQGTSFGVRTDTQYF
.	TRBD1	TRBV6-2/TRBV6-3	TRBJ1-2	TGTGCCAGCAGTCCGGGACAGGTTAACTATGGCTACACCTTC	CASSPGQVNYGYTF
.	TRBD1	TRBV5-1	TRBJ1-1	TGCGCCAGCTTTTTGGGGGTACAGGGGAGGACTGAAGCTTTCTTT	CASFLGVQGRTEAFF
.	.	TRBV29-1	TRBJ2-7	TGCAGCGTTGGGCAGGGAGGTTACGAGCAGTACTTC	CSVGQGGYEQYF
.	TRBD2	TRBV6-1	TRBJ2-1	TGTGCCAGCAGTGTAAGGGCTCGGACTAGCGGAATGGAGCAGTTCTTC	CASSVRARTSGMEQFF
.	TRBD2	TRBV3-1/TRBV3-2	TRBJ2-1	TGTGCCAGCTATCAAAGCGGGAGTATAGGCAATGAGCAGTTCTTC	CASYQSGSIGNEQFF
.	TRBD1	TRBV4-1	TRBJ2-7	TGCGCCAGCAGCCATAAGGACAGGGTGTACGAGCAGTACTTC	CASSHKDRVYEQYF
once	TRBD1	TRBV28	TRBJ1-4	TGTGCCAGCAGTTTGGCGGACAGGAGAAGTAATGAAAAACTGTTTTTT	CASSLADRRSNEKLFF
once	TRBD1	TRBV18	TRBJ2-7	TGTGCCAGCTCACATGGACAGGGTACCTACGAGCAGTACTTC	CASSHGQGTYEQYF
.	.	TRBV27	TRBJ2-2	TGTGCCAGCACTCGGGGTACCGGGGAGCTGTTTTTT	CASTRGTGELFF
.	TRBD1	TRBV7-2	TRBJ1-6	TGTGCCAGCAGCTTAACACAGGGGGGGAACTCACCCCTCCACTTT	CASSLTQGGNSPLHF
.	TRBD2	TRBV19	TRBJ2-7	TGTGCCAGTAGTATTACTAGCGGGAGAACCAACGAGCAGTACTTC	CASSITSGRTNEQYF
once	.	TRBV28	TRBJ1-4	TGTGCCAGCACCCTCCGAGGGAACTATAATGAAAAACTGTTTTTT	CASTLRGNYNEKLFF
.	.	TRBV5-1	TRBJ2-5	TGCGCCAGCAGCGGGGGGACCGTGCGGGAGACCCAGTACTTC	CASSGGTVRETQYF
.	TRBD2	TRBV29-1	TRBJ2-5	TGCAGCGTTGAAGGACTAGCGGGAGGGCAGGTTGGAGAGACCCAGTACTTC	CSVEGLAGGQVGETQYF
.	TRBD1	TRBV30	TRBJ2-1	TGTGCCTGGAGTGTAGGGTGGGGACAGCCAATGTTTAAAGTAGAGCAGTTCTTC	CAWSVGWGQPMFKVEQFF
.	TRBD1	TRBV28	TRBJ1-2	TGTGCCAGCAGTTTATGGGACAGGGATGGCTACACCTTC	CASSLWDRDGYTF